This paragraph covers one T cell receptor delta chain sequence. This clone is termed medium-sized (0.01 to 0.1%). This receptor's antigen is unknown. Within one base of it there is no much larger clone, and no base qualities were kept. This sample is drawn from a study of human gamma delta and Vdelta1 T cells (dated by TCRdb to the late 2010s). Background for the entire study: Delta One T cells, Vd1+ gamma-delta T cells, were investigated in the study as cytotoxic effectors against acute myeloid leukemia.

Library creation used PCR. Sequencing took place on an Illumina MiSeq. TCRdb reran clone calling on the public reads with CATT; rows sharing one DNA sequence were then combined. A total of some 4,000 delta-chain clones appear in this sample, more than 20% of them only once. Clones ranked in the top ten supply roughly 69% of the sample. CDR1 is given as TSWWSYY and CDR2 as QGS, both from the germline V gene. The CDR3 holds 15 amino acids from the cysteine to the phenylalanine. Of all the DNA, just the CDR3 is kept, 45 bases in frame from base 1. Germline trimming: 2 bases from V, 2 bases from J; junction bases outside gene matches: 3.

The receptor was derived from a human donor in good health. Material for sequencing was naive CD27+ Vdelta1 gamma-delta T cells from blood. The chain couples TRDV1 to TRDJ1; the junction holds 9 bases that match TRDD3. In nucleotide form, the sequence is TGTGCTCTTGGGGAAGGGGGGATACAAACCGATAAACTCATCTTT. It encodes CALGEGGIQTDKLIF.